This T cell receptor (beta chain) was sequenced for a study of blood T cell repertoires in COVID-19. This clone was detected a few times. J was trimmed by 5 bases and V by 7 bases; bases with no gene match: 10. This CDR3 spans 15 amino acids. The germline V gene encodes CDR1 GTSNPN and CDR2 SVGIG (reference sequence). The recovered donors of Cohort 3 showed two negative PCRs, clearance, or symptom resolution. Clones were sequenced by immunoSEQ multiplex PCR, and TCRdb holds only the in-frame ones, with some missing. The sample has 150,000 to 200,000 clones, about 85% seen once. The chain combines TRBV30 with TRBJ2-2; 10 bases line up with TRBD1. The sequenced sample consisted of PBMCs or T cells enriched from blood (not recorded which). The TCR was taken from a man aged 40-50 years who had recovered from COVID-19. DNA of the CDR3: TGTGCCTCTCCCCAGGGGACAGGGGTAACCGGGGAGCTGTTTTTT. Its protein is CASPQGTGVTGELFF.